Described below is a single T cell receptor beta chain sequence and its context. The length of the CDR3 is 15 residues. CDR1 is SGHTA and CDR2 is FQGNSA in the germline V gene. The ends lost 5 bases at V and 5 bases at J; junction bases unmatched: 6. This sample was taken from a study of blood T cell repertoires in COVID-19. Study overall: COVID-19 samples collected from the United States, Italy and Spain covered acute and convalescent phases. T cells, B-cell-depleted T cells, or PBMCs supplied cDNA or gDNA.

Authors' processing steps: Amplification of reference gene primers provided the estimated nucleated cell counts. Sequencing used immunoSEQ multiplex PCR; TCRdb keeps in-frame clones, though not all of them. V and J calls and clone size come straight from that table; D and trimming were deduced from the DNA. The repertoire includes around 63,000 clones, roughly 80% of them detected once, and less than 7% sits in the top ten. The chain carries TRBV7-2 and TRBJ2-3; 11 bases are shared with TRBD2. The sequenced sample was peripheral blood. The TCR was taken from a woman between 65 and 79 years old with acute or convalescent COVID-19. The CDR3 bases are TGTGCCAGCAGCATTTTAGCGGGGGGGCAAGATACGCAGTATTTT. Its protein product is CASSILAGGQDTQYF.